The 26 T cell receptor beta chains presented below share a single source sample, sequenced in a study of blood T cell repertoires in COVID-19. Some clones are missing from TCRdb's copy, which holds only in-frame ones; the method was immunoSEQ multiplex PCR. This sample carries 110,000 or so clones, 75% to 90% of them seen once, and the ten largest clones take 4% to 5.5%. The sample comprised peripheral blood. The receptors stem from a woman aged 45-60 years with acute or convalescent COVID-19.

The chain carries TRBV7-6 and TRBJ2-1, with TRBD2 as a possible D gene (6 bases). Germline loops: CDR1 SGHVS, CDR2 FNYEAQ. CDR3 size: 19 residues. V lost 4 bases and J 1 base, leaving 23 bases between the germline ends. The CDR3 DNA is TGTGCCAGCAGCTCCTGGGAAGTGGTAACGGGAGTGTCCTACAATGAGCAGTTCTTC. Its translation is CASSSWEVVTGVSYNEQFF.

Written as DNA, the CDR3 is TGCGCCAGCAGCTATCGCTCAGCGCATCGTACTAGCGGTAATGAGCAGTTCTTC. Translated: CASSYRSAHRTSGNEQFF. The chain links TRBV4-1 to TRBJ2-1, with 8 bases lining up with TRBD2. Trimming took 5 bases from V and 7 from J; bases not matched to a gene: 19. The CDR3 is made up of 18 amino acids. Germline CDR1 is MGHRA and CDR2 is YSYEKL.

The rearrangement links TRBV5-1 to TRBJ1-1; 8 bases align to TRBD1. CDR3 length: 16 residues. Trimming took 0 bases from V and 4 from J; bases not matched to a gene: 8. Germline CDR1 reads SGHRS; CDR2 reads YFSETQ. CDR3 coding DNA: TGCGCCAGCAGCTTGGAGGGGCAGGGGGCCGGCACTGAAGCTTTCTTT. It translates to CASSLEGQGAGTEAFF.

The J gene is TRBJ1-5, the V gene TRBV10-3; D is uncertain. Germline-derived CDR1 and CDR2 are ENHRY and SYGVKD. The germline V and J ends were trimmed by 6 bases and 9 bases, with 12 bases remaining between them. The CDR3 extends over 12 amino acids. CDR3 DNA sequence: TGTGCCATCAGGGCAGGCCCCGGGCCCCAGCATTTT. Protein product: CAIRAGPGPQHF.

The CDR3 DNA sequence: TGTGCCACCAGTGATGAACAGGGCTACGATACGCAGTATTTT. This codes for CATSDEQGYDTQYF. The genes are TRBV24-1 and TRBJ2-3; possibly TRBD1 for D (6 bases). The CDR3 contains 14 residues. The ends were cut back, 3 bases at V and 6 bases at J, with 12 bases in the middle. Germline-derived CDR1 and CDR2 are KGHDR and SFDVKD.

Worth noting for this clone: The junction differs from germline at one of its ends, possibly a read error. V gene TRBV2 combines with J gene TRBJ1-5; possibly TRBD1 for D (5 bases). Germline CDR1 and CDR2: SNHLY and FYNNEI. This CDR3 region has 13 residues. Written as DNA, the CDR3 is TGTGCCAGCAGTGTCTATGGGCAGGGTGGCCCAAATTTT. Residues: CASSVYGQGGPNF.

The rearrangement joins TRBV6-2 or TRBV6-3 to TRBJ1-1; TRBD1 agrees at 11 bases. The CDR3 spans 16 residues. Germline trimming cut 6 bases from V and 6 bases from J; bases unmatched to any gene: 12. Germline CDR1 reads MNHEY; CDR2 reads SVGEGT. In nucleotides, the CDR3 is TGTGCCAGCAGCGCCAGGACAGGGGGCGCTATCGCTGAAGCTTTCTTT. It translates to CASSARTGGAIAEAFF.

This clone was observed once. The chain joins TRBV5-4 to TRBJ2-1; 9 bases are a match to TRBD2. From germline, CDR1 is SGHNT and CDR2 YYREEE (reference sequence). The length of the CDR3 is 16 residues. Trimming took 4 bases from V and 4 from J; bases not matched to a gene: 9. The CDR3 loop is CASSPLAGALYNEQFF. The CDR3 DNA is TGTGCCAGCAGCCCCTTAGCGGGAGCCCTTTACAATGAGCAGTTCTTC.

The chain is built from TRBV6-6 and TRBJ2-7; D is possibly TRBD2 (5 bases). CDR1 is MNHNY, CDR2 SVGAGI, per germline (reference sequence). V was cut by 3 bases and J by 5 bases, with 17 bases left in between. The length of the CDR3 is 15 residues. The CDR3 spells CASSYRRTSYDEQYF. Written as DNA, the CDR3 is TGTGCCAGCAGTTATCGACGCACTAGTTACGACGAGCAGTACTTC.

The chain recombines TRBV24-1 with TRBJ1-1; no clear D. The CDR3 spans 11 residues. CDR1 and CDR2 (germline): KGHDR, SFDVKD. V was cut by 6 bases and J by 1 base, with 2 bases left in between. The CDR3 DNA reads TGTGCCACCAGTCAGAACACTGAAGCTTTCTTT. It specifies CATSQNTEAFF.

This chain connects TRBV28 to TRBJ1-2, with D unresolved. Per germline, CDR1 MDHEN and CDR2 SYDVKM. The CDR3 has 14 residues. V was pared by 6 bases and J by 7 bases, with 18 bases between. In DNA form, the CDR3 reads TGTGCCAGCAGCCGCCCAGTGAAAGGAGGTGGCTACACCTTC. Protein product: CASSRPVKGGGYTF.

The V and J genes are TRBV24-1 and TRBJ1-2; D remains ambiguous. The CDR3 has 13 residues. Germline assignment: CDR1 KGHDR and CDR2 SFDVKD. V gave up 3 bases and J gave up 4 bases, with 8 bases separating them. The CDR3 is CATSDPLSYGYTF. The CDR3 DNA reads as TGTGCCACCAGTGATCCCCTTAGCTATGGCTACACCTTC.

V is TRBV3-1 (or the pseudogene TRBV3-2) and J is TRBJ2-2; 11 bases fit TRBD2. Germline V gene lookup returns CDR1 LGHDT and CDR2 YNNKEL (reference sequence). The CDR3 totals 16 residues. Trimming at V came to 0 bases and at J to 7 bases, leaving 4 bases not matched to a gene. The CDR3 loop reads CASSQDASGRIGELFF. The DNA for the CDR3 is TGTGCCAGCAGCCAAGATGCTAGCGGGAGGATCGGGGAGCTGTTTTTT.

CDR3 coding DNA: TGTGCCAGCTCAGAGGGAAAGGGCAGCGTAAGTCATGGCTACACCTTC. Its translation is CASSEGKGSVSHGYTF. The chain employs TRBV18 and TRBJ1-2; no reliable D call. Between the trimmed V and J ends, which lost 5 bases and 6 bases, there was a span of 22 bases. The germline gives CDR1 KGHSH, CDR2 LQKENI. The CDR3 length is 16 residues. Full variable domain (missing parts from reference TRBV18 and TRBJ1-2): NAGVMQNPRHLVRRRGQEARLRCSPMKGHSHVYWYRQLPEEGLKFMVYLQKENIIDESGMPKERFSAEFPKEGPSILRIQQVVRGDSAAYFCASSEGKGSVSHGYTFGSGTRLTVV.

In DNA form, the CDR3 reads TGTGCCAGCAACCCATACAGGCGAGACTATGGCTACACCTTC. As protein: CASNPYRRDYGYTF. This chain connects TRBV6-5 to TRBJ1-2, with a possible D match to TRBD1 (5 bases). The CDR3 covers 14 residues. Trimming removed 7 bases at V and 3 bases at J, with 15 bases between. CDR1 MNHEY and CDR2 SVGAGI come from the germline V gene.

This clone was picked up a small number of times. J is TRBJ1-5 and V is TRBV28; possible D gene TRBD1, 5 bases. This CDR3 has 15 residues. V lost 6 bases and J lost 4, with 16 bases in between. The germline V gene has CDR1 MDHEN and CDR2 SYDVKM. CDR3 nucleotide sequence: TGTGCCAGCAGGGGGGGAGGACTTTCGAATCAGCCCCAGCATTTT. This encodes CASRGGGLSNQPQHF.

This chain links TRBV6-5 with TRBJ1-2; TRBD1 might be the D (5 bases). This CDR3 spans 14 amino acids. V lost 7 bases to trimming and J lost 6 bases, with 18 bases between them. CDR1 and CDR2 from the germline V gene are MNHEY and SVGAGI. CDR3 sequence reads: CASTPGGRVHGYTF. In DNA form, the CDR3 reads TGTGCCAGCACCCCCGGGGGGAGGGTACATGGCTACACCTTC.

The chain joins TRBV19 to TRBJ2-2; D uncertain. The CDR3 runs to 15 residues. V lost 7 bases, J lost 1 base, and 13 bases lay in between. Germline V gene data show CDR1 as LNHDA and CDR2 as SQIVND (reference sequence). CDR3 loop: CASTRGPVNTGELFF. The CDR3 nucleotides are TGTGCCAGTACCCGAGGTCCAGTGAACACCGGGGAGCTGTTTTTT.

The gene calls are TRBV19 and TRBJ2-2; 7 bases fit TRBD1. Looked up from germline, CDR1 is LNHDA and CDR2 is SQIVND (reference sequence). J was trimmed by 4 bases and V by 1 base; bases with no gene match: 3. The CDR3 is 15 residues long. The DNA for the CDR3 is TGTGCCAGTAGTATAGGACAGGGTACCACCGGGGAGCTGTTTTTT. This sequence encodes CASSIGQGTTGELFF. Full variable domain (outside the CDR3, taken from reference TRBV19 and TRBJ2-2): DGGITQSPKYLFRKEGQNVTLSCEQNLNHDAMYWYRQDPGQGLRLIYYSQIVNDFQKGDIAEGYSVSREKKESFPLTVTSAQKNPTAFYLCASSIGQGTTGELFFGEGSRLTVL.

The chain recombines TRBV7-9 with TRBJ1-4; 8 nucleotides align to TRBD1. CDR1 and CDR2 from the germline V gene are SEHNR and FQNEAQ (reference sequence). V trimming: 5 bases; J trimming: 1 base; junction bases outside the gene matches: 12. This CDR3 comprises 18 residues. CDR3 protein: CASSNLGQAGETNEKLFF. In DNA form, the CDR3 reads TGTGCCAGCAGCAATCTGGGACAGGCAGGGGAAACTAATGAAAAACTGTTTTTT.

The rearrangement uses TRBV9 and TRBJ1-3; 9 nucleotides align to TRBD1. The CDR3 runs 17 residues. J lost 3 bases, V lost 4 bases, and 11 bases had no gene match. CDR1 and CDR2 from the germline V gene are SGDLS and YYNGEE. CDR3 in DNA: TGTGCCAGCAGCCGGACAGGGGATCGTGTAGGTGGAAACACCATATATTTT. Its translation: CASSRTGDRVGGNTIYF. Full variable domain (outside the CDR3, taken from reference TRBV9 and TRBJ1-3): DSGVTQTPKHLITATGQRVTLRCSPRSGDLSVYWYQQSLDQGLQFLIQYYNGEERAKGNILERFSAQQFPDLHSELNLSSLELGDSALYFCASSRTGDRVGGNTIYFGEGSWLTVV.

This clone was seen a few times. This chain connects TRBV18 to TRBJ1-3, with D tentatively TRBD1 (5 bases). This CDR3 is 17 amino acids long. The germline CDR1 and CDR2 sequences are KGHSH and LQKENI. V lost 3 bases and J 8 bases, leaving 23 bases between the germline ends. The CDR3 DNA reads TGTGCCAGCTCACCCGCCTTAGACAGATCTGGAGGGGACACCATATATTTT. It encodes CASSPALDRSGGDTIYF.

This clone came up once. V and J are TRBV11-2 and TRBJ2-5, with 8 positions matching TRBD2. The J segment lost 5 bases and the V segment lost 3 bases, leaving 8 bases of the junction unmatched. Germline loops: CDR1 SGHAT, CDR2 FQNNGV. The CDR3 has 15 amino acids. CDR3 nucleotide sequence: TGTGCCAGCAGCTTGAACGGGGGGGCCGTGGAGACCCAGTACTTC. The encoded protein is CASSLNGGAVETQYF.

This CDR3 reads CAISSGSSYEQYF. DNA of the CDR3: TGTGCCATCAGTAGCGGGAGCTCCTACGAGCAGTACTTC. The chain uses TRBV10-3 and TRBJ2-7, with 8 positions matching TRBD2. The V segment lost 5 bases and the J segment 0 bases; nucleotides outside the gene matches: 0. Germline V gene data show CDR1 as ENHRY and CDR2 as SYGVKD. The CDR3 totals 13 residues.

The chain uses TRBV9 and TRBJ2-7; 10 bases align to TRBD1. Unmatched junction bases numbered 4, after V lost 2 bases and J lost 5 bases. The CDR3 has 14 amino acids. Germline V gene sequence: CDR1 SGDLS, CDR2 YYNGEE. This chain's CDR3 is CASSVRDRGDEQYF. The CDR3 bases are TGTGCCAGCAGCGTCCGGGACAGGGGAGACGAGCAGTACTTC. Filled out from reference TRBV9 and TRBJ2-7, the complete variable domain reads DSGVTQTPKHLITATGQRVTLRCSPRSGDLSVYWYQQSLDQGLQFLIQYYNGEERAKGNILERFSAQQFPDLHSELNLSSLELGDSALYFCASSVRDRGDEQYFGPGTRLTVT.

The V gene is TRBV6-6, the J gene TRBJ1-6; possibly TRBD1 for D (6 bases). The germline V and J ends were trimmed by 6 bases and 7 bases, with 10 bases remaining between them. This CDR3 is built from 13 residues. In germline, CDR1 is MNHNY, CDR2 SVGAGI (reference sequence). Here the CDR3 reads CASSQDRNSPLHF. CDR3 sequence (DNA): TGTGCCAGCAGCCAAGACAGGAATTCACCCCTCCACTTT.